A selection of T cell receptor beta chains follows, all from one sample in a study of early T cells in non-severe SARS-CoV-2 infection. TCRdb analysed the 5' RACE reads with MiXCR anew, one entry per CDR3 protein. The data show roughly 120,000 distinct CDR3 sequences, about 15% seen once. The sample consisted of whole blood. The origin of the receptors is an adult who was a healthcare worker with PCR-confirmed SARS-CoV-2 infection or an uninfected control (not recorded which). CDR3s include the opening cysteine and the closing phenylalanine or tryptophan. A D gene is named only where the DNA matches it firmly. Size is stated for part of the rows, as once, few or many counts, or as a class when the clone is expanded.

j_call,cdr3_length,v_call,clone_size,d_call,cdr3_aa,cdr3_nt
TRBJ2-2,11,TRBV20-1,few,.,CSAYRRRELFF,TGCAGTGCTTACAGGCGGCGGGAGCTGTTTTTT
TRBJ1-2,13,TRBV5-4,.,.,CASSSGSVKSYTF,TGTGCCAGCAGCTCCGGGTCAGTAAAGAGCTACACCTTC
TRBJ2-2,21,TRBV11-1,.,.,CASSWGIGGGGPSGSTGELFF,TGTGCCAGCAGTTGGGGAATCGGAGGCGGAGGACCCTCTGGAAGCACCGGGGAGCTGTTTTTT
TRBJ2-3,12,TRBV3-1,many,TRBD2,CASSRGGDTQYF,TGTGCCAGCAGCCGGGGGGGAGATACGCAGTATTTT
TRBJ1-2,16,TRBV29-1,.,TRBD1,CSVRPGQGSPNYGYTF,TGCAGCGTGAGGCCGGGACAGGGCTCTCCTAACTATGGCTACACCTTC
TRBJ2-1,15,TRBV4-2,.,TRBD2,CASSRTGTTPNEQFF,TGTGCCAGCAGCCGGACCGGGACTACCCCAAATGAGCAGTTCTTC
TRBJ2-3,15,TRBV4-1,.,.,CASSQWGVNTDTQYF,TGCGCCAGCAGCCAATGGGGCGTAAACACAGATACGCAGTATTTT
TRBJ1-2,12,TRBV12-3/TRBV12-4,many,.,CASSPGGYGYTF,TGTGCCAGCAGCCCGGGCGGCTATGGCTACACCTTC
TRBJ1-2,13,TRBV20-1,few,.,CSAAPFPNYGYTF,TGCAGTGCTGCCCCTTTCCCTAACTATGGCTACACCTTC
TRBJ2-7,13,TRBV29-1,.,.,CSVETPGHPEQYF,TGCAGCGTGGAAACTCCGGGACACCCCGAGCAGTACTTC
TRBJ1-2,14,TRBV14,.,.,CASSQGRANYGYTF,TGTGCCAGCAGCCAAGGAAGGGCTAACTATGGCTACACCTTC
TRBJ2-3,16,TRBV7-9,.,TRBD2,CASSDIGQGGRNTQYF,TGTGCCAGCAGCGACATCGGGCAGGGCGGGAGAAATACGCAGTATTTT
TRBJ2-1,13,TRBV9,few,.,CASSADVYNEQFF,TGTGCCAGCAGCGCTGACGTTTACAATGAGCAGTTCTTC
TRBJ2-5,14,TRBV7-9,few,.,CASSATVTQETQYF,TGTGCCAGCAGCGCGACCGTAACCCAAGAGACCCAGTACTTC
TRBJ1-6,16,TRBV3-1,few,.,CASSQESAGYNSPLHF,TGTGCCAGCAGCCAAGAATCGGCAGGGTATAATTCACCCCTCCACTTT
TRBJ1-2,12,TRBV29-1,.,TRBD1,CSSGQGANGYTF,TGCAGCTCTGGACAGGGGGCGAATGGCTACACCTTC
TRBJ2-7,15,TRBV18,.,TRBD1,CASSPPTGMAYEQYF,TGTGCCAGCTCACCACCGACAGGGATGGCCTACGAGCAGTACTTC
TRBJ2-7,14,TRBV12-3/TRBV12-4,.,TRBD2,CASSPWGWGGEQYF,TGTGCCAGCAGCCCGTGGGGTTGGGGGGGCGAGCAGTACTTC
TRBJ2-7,13,TRBV12-3/TRBV12-4,few,.,CASSLGTVPEQYF,TGTGCCAGCAGTTTAGGGACCGTGCCGGAGCAGTACTTC
TRBJ1-5,13,TRBV6-6,many,.,CASSPVSNQPQHF,TGTGCCAGCAGTCCGGTTAGCAATCAGCCCCAGCATTTT
TRBJ2-7,13,TRBV3-1,many,.,CASSQSGADEQYF,TGTGCCAGCAGCCAATCGGGGGCCGACGAGCAGTACTTC
TRBJ2-3,14,TRBV10-2,.,.,CASSAGQIFDTQYF,TGCGCCAGCAGTGCGGGACAAATTTTCGATACGCAGTATTTT
TRBJ2-3,15,TRBV4-1,few,.,CASSQQGAYTDTQYF,TGCGCCAGCAGCCAACAAGGGGCCTACACAGATACGCAGTATTTT
TRBJ2-1,14,TRBV7-2,many,.,CASSLAAGVNEQFF,TGTGCCAGCAGCTTAGCGGCAGGGGTGAATGAGCAGTTCTTC
TRBJ1-6,15,TRBV3-1,.,.,CASSQDWGRNSPLHF,TGTGCCAGCAGCCAAGATTGGGGAAGGAATTCACCCCTCCACTTT
TRBJ2-2,16,TRBV4-1,.,TRBD2,CASSQTGTITTGELFF,TGCGCCAGCAGCCAAACCGGGACTATAACCACCGGGGAGCTGTTTTTT